A single T cell receptor beta chain is shown here with its context. The target antigen is unknown. Authors' processing steps: Productive clonotypes were detectable down to 2.59 x 10-5 frequency. Assay used: immunoSEQ multiplex PCR; TCRdb lists only in-frame clones, some missing. Clonal size and the V and J genes are those of that table, whereas D and trimming came from the DNA. The table has 21,000 or so clones, around three quarters seen once. The data originate from a study of STAT5B mutations in CD4+ large granular lymphocyte leukemia. Trimming cost V 5 bases and J 1 base; bases outside gene matches: 4. This CDR3 is 16 amino acids long. CDR1 SGHVS and CDR2 FNYEAQ come from the germline V gene. Study results and limitations: TRBV06-family usage was enriched in top patient clones (8/27) versus controls (2/35).

The receptor was isolated from a human donor in good health. The chain has TRBV7-6 and TRBJ2-3; 12 bases line up with TRBD2. Sequencing was performed on CD4+ T cells from blood buffy coats. As DNA, the CDR3 is TGTGCCAGCAGCCGGCGGACTAGCGGGGGCACAGATACGCAGTATTTT. Translating gives CASSRRTSGGTDTQYF.